These T cell receptor beta chains were read from a single sample in a study of cytomegalovirus exposure and HLA in healthy donors. Measured with immunoSEQ multiplex PCR; TCRdb has only the in-frame clones, and not every one. The sample lists about 90,000 clones, 65% to 85% occurring once. The sequencing input was PBMCs. The receptors come from a man between 18 and 29 years old in good health and CMV-seronegative. Each CDR3 is given with its conserved first and last residue. The D gene is left open where the match is weak.

CDR3 protein	CDR3 DNA	D gene	V gene	J gene
CASSQGTEEKLFF	TGTGCCAGCAGTCAAGGGACAGAGGAAAAACTGTTTTTT	TRBD1	TRBV6-5	TRBJ1-4
CASSSGRDRAFSGNTIYF	TGCGCCAGCAGCTCCGGTCGGGACAGGGCCTTTTCTGGAAACACCATATATTTT	TRBD1	TRBV5-1	TRBJ1-3
CASTKTSGSYEQYF	TGTGCCAGCACCAAAACTAGCGGGAGCTACGAGCAGTACTTC	TRBD2	TRBV9	TRBJ2-7
CSGGTSGSETQYF	TGCAGCGGGGGGACTAGCGGGAGTGAGACCCAGTACTTC	TRBD2	TRBV29-1	TRBJ2-5
CAWRAETNYEQYF	TGTGCCTGGAGGGCCGAGACAAACTACGAGCAGTACTTC	NA	TRBV30	TRBJ2-7
CASSEAGGPFEQFF	TGTGCCAGCAGCGAGGCGGGAGGGCCTTTTGAGCAGTTCTTC	TRBD2	TRBV7-9	TRBJ2-1
CASSKGRGANQPQHF	TGTGCCAGCAGTAAGGGGAGGGGTGCGAATCAGCCCCAGCATTTT	NA	TRBV6-5	TRBJ1-5
CASAWGDRDNQPQHF	TGTGCCAGCGCTTGGGGCGACAGGGATAATCAGCCCCAGCATTTT	TRBD1	TRBV10-3	TRBJ1-5
CASSARTGLYEQYF	TGCGCCAGCAGCGCCCGGACAGGCCTCTACGAGCAGTACTTC	TRBD1	TRBV4-3	TRBJ2-7
CSGGQAETQYF	TGCAGCGGGGGACAGGCAGAGACCCAGTACTTC	TRBD1	TRBV29-1	TRBJ2-5
CASHSYNEQFF	TGTGCTAGTCATTCCTACAATGAGCAGTTCTTC	NA	TRBV12-5	TRBJ2-1
CASSEPNDGSMNEQFF	TGTGCCAGCAGTGAGCCCAACGACGGGAGCATGAATGAGCAGTTCTTC	NA	TRBV6-1	TRBJ2-1
CASSESTGQETQYF	TGCGCCAGCAGTGAGTCCACAGGCCAAGAGACCCAGTACTTC	NA	TRBV10-2	TRBJ2-5
CASSVGTDPYEQYF	TGTGCCAGCAGCGTAGGCACTGATCCCTACGAGCAGTACTTC	NA	TRBV9	TRBJ2-7
CASSAQTRTGAGEQYF	TGTGCCAGCAGCGCCCAGACCCGGACAGGGGCGGGCGAGCAGTACTTC	TRBD1	TRBV11-3	TRBJ2-7
CASTLGVEQPQHF	TGTGCCAGCACCCTAGGGGTGGAGCAGCCCCAGCATTTT	NA	TRBV7-2	TRBJ1-5
CASSPGLAPPIEQFF	TGTGCCAGCAGCCCCGGACTAGCGCCCCCGATTGAGCAGTTCTTC	TRBD2	TRBV6-4	TRBJ2-1
CSVGQGQETQYF	TGCAGCGTTGGACAGGGCCAAGAGACCCAGTACTTC	TRBD1	TRBV29-1	TRBJ2-5